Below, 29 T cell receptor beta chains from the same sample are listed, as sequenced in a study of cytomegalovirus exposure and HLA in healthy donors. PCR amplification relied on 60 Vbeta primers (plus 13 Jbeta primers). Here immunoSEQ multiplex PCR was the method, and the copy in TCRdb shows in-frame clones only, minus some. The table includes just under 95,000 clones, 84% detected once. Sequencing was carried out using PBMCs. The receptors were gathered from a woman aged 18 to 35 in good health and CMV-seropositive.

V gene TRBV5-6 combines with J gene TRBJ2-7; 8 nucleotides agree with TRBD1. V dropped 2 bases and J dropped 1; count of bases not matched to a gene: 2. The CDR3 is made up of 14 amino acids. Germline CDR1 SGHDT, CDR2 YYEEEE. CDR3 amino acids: CASSFTGGSYEQYF. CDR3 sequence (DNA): TGTGCCAGCAGCTTCACAGGGGGGTCCTACGAGCAGTACTTC.

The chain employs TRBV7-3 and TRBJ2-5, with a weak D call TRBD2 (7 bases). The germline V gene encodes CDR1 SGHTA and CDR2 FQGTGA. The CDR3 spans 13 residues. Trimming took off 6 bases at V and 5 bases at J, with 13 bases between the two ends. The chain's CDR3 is CASRRGPGETQYF. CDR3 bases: TGTGCCAGCAGGCGGGGGCCGGGGGAGACCCAGTACTTC.

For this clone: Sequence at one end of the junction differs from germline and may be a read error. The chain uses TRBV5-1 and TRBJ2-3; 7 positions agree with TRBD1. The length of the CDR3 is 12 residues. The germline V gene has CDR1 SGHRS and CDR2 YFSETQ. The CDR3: CASSLGQGPQGF. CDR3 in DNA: TGCGCCAGCAGCTTGGGACAGGGCCCTCAGGGATTT. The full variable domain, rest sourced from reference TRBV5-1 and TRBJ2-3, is KAGVTQTPRYLIKTRGQQVTLSCSPISGHRSVSWYQQTPGQGLQFLFEYFSETQRNKGNFPGRFSGRQFSNSRSEMNVSTLELGDSALYLCASSLGQGPQGFGPGTRLTVL.

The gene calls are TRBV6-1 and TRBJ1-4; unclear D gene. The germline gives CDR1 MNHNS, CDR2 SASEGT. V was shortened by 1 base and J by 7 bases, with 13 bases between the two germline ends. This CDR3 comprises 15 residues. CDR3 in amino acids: CASSEDQLRVEKLFF. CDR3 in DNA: TGTGCCAGCAGTGAAGATCAACTGAGGGTTGAAAAACTGTTTTTT.

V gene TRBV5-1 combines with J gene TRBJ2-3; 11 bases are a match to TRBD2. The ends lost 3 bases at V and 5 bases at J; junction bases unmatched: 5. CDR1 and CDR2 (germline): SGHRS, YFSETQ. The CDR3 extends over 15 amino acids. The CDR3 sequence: CASSSTSGGGDTQYF. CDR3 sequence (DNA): TGCGCCAGCAGCTCCACTAGCGGGGGAGGAGATACGCAGTATTTT.

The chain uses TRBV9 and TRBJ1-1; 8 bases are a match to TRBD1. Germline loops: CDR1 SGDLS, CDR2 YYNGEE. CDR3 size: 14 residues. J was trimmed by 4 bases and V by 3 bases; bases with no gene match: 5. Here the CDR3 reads CASSAVTGGTEAFF. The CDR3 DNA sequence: TGTGCCAGCAGCGCGGTCACAGGGGGCACTGAAGCTTTCTTT.

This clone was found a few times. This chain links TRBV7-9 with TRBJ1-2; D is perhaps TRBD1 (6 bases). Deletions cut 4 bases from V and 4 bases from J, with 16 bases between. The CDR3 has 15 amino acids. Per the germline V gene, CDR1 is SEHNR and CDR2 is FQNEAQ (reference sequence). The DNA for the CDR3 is TGTGCCAGCAGCTCCGGGGGGCTGACCCCCTATGGCTACACCTTC. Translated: CASSSGGLTPYGYTF.

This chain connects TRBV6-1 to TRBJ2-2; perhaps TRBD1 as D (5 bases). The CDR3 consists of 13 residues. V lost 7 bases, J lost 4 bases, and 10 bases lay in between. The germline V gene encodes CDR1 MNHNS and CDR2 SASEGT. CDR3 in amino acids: CASKGAVTGELFF. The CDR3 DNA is TGTGCCAGCAAAGGGGCGGTCACCGGGGAGCTGTTTTTT.

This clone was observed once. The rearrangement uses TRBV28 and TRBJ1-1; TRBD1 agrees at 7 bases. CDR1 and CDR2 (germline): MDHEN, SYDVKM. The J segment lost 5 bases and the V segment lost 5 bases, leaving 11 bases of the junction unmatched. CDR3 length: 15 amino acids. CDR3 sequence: CASSTGDRVGTEAFF. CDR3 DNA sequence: TGTGCCAGCAGTACGGGAGACAGGGTTGGGACTGAAGCTTTCTTT.

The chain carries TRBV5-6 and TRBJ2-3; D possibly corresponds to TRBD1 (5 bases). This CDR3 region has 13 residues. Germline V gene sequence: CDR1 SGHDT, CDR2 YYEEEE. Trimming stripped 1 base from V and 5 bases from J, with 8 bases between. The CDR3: CASSLKGVDTQYF. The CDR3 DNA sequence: TGTGCCAGCAGCTTGAAAGGGGTAGATACGCAGTATTTT.

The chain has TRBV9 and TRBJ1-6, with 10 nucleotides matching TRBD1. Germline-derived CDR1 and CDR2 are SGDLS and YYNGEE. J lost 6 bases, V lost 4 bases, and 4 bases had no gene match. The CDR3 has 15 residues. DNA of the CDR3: TGTGCCAGCAGCTTCCGGGACAGGGGTAATTCACCCCTCCACTTT. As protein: CASSFRDRGNSPLHF.

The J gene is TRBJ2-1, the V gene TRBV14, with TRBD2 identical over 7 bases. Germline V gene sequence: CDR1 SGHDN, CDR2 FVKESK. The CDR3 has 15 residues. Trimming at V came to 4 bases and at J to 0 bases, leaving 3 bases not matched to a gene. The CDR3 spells CASSRTRNSYNEQFF. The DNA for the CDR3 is TGTGCCAGCAGCCGGACTAGGAACTCCTACAATGAGCAGTTCTTC.

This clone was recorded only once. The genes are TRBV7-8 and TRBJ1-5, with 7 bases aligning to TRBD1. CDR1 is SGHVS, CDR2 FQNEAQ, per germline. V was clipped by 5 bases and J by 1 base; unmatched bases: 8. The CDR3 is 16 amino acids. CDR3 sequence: CASSPSMGQSNQPQHF. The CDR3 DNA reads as TGTGCCAGCAGCCCTAGCATGGGACAGAGCAATCAGCCCCAGCATTTT.

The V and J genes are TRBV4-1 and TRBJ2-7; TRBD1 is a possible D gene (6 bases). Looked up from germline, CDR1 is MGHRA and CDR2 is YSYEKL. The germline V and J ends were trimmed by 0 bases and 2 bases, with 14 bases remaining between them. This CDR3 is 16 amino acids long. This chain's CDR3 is CASSQEGTLFTYEQYF. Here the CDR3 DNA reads TGCGCCAGCAGCCAAGAAGGGACACTTTTTACCTACGAGCAGTACTTC.

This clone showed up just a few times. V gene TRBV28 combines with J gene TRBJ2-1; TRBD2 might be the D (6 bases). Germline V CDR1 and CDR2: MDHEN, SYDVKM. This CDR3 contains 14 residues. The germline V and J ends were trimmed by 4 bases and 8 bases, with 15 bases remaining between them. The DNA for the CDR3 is TGTGCCAGCAGTTCTCCGGCGGGAAGGGATGAGCAGTTCTTC. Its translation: CASSSPAGRDEQFF.

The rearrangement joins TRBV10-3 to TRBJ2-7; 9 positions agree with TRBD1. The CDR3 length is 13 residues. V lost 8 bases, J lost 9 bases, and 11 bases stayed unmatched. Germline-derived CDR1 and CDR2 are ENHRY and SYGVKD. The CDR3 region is CAIATGGGKGQYF. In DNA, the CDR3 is TGTGCCATCGCTACAGGGGGCGGTAAAGGGCAGTACTTC.

The CDR3 DNA reads as TGTGCCAGCAGCCCACAGGGTCGAATGGATACGCAGTATTTT. Translation: CASSPQGRMDTQYF. V and J are TRBV7-3 and TRBJ2-3, with D possibly TRBD1 on 6 matching bases. The CDR3 consists of 14 residues. V lost 5 bases and J lost 6, with 15 bases in between. Germline V gives CDR1 SGHTA, CDR2 FQGTGA.

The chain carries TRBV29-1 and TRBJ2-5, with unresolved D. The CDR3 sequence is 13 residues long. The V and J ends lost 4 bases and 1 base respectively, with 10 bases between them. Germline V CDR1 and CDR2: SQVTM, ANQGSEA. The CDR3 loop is CSVVRGPQETQYF. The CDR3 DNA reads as TGCAGCGTTGTTCGCGGCCCCCAAGAGACCCAGTACTTC.

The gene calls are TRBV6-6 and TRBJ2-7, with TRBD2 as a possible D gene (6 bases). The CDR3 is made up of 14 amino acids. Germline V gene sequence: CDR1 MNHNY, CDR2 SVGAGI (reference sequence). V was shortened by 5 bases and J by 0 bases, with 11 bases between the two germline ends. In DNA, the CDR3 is TGTGCCAGCAGTCTATCGACTAGCTCCTACGAGCAGTACTTC. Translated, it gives CASSLSTSSYEQYF.

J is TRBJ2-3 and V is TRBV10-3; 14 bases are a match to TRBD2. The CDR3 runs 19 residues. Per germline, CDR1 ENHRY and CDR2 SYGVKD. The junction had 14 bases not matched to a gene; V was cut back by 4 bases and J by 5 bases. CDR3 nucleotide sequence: TGTGCCATCAGTGCCCCGGGACTAGCGGGAGTTTGGGGAGGAGATACGCAGTATTTT. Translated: CAISAPGLAGVWGGDTQYF.

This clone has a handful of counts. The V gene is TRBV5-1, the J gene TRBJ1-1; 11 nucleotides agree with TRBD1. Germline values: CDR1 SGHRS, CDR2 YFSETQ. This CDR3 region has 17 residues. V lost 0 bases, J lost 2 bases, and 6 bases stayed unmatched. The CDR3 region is CASSLARGQGANTEAFF. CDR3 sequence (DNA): TGCGCCAGCAGCTTGGCCCGAGGACAGGGGGCAAACACTGAAGCTTTCTTT.

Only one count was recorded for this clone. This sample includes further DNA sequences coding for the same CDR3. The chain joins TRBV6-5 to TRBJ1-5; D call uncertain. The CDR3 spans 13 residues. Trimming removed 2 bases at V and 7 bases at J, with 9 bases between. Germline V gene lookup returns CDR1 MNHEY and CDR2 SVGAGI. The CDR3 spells CASSYREGQPQHF. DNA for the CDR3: TGTGCCAGCAGTTACAGGGAGGGCCAGCCCCAGCATTTT.

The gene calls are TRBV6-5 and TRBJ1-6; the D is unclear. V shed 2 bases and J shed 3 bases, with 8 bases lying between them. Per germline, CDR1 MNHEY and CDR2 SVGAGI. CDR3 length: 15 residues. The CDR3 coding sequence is TGTGCCAGCAGTTACGATAGCCGCTATAATTCACCCCTCCACTTT. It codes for CASSYDSRYNSPLHF.

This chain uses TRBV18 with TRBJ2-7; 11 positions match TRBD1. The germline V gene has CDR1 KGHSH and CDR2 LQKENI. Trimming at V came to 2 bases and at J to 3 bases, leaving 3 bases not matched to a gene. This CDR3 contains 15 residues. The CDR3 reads CASSPSGTGGYEQYF. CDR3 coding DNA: TGTGCCAGCTCACCATCGGGGACAGGGGGCTACGAGCAGTACTTC.

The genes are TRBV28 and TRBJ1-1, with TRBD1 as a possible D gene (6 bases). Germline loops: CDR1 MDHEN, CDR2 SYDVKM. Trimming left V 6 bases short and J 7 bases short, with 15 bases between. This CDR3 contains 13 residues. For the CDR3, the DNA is TGTGCCAGCAGCATTCTCACGGACAGTGAAGCTTTCTTT. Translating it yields CASSILTDSEAFF.

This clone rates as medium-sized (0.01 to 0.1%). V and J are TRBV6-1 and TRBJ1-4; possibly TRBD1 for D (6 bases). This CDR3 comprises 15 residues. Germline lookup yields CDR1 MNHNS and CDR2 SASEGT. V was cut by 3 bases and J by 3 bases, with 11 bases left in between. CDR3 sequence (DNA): TGTGCCAGCAGTGAGGCCCCAGGGGCTAATGAAAAACTGTTTTTT. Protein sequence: CASSEAPGANEKLFF.

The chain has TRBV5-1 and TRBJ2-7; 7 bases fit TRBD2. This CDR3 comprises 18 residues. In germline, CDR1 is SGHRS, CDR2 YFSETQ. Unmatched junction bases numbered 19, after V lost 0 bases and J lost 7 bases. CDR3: CASSLVVQLGGGMREQYF. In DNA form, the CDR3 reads TGCGCCAGCAGCTTGGTGGTCCAATTGGGGGGAGGGATGAGGGAGCAGTACTTC.

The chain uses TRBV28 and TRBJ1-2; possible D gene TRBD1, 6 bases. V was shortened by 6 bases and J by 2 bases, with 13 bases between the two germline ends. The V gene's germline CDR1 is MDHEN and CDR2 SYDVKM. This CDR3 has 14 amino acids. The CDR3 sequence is CASSYPGQNYGYTF. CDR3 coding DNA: TGTGCCAGCAGCTATCCGGGACAAAACTATGGCTACACCTTC.

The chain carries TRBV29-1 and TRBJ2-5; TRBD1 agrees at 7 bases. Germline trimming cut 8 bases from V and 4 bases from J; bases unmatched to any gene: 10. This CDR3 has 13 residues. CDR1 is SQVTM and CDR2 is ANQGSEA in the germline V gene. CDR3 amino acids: CSTKGQLGETQYF. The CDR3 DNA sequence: TGCAGCACAAAGGGACAGCTGGGAGAGACCCAGTACTTC.